These 6 T cell receptor beta chains originate from one sample sequenced in a study of a mutant IDH1 vaccine in newly diagnosed glioma. The method was immunoSEQ multiplex PCR; TCRdb's version includes in-frame clones alone and lacks a portion of them. This sample has about 58,000 clones; 81% occur once, and the top ten carry roughly 5%. What these receptors recognize is not known. The sample's time point: week 35, safety follow-up. Mutant IDH1 20-mer peptide, at 300 ug, made up each vaccine dose, with topical imiquimod. Sample: PBMCs, taken from a glioma patient whose treatment included an IDH1 peptide vaccine. All receptors derive from a man aged 35 to 55 with glioma.

The chain is built from TRBV7-2 and TRBJ1-2; D ambiguous. In germline, CDR1 is SGHTA, CDR2 FQGNSA. CDR3 length equals 11 residues. Trimming took 5 bases from V and 2 from J, leaving 3 bases between them. CDR3 amino acids: CASSDNYGYTF. The CDR3 nucleotides read TGTGCCAGCAGCGACAACTATGGCTACACCTTC.

The chain couples TRBV5-6 to TRBJ1-3; no clear D. Deletions cut 0 bases from V and 6 bases from J, with 4 bases between. In germline, CDR1 is SGHDT, CDR2 YYEEEE. CDR3 size: 12 residues. The DNA of the CDR3 is TGTGCCAGCAGCTTGGCAGCAAACACCATATATTTT. Protein product: CASSLAANTIYF.

V is TRBV2 and J is TRBJ2-3, with D hard to call. Deletions cut 7 bases from V and 4 bases from J, with 9 bases between. Germline lookup yields CDR1 SNHLY and CDR2 FYNNEI. CDR3 length equals 12 residues. CDR3 sequence (DNA): TGTGCCAGCATCGAGTCTCCAGATACGCAGTATTTT. Protein product: CASIESPDTQYF.

The gene calls are TRBV14 and TRBJ1-4, with D tentatively TRBD1 (6 bases). The CDR3 contains 14 residues. The germline CDR1 and CDR2 sequences are SGHDN and FVKESK. V lost 6 bases and J lost 5, with 13 bases in between. Written as DNA, the CDR3 is TGTGCCAGCAGTTACGGGACAAAGAATGAAAAACTGTTTTTT. Its protein product is CASSYGTKNEKLFF.

The genes are TRBV10-3 and TRBJ1-2; no reliable D call. This CDR3 spans 12 amino acids. The germline V gene has CDR1 ENHRY and CDR2 SYGVKD. V lost 3 bases and J 7 bases, leaving 9 bases between the germline ends. CDR3 loop: CAISDFEGGYTF. The CDR3 DNA follows: TGTGCCATCAGTGATTTTGAAGGTGGCTACACCTTC.

V and J are TRBV9 and TRBJ2-2; no clear D. The CDR3 has 16 amino acids. V was clipped by 0 bases and J by 2 bases, with 11 bases between them. From germline, CDR1 is SGDLS and CDR2 YYNGEE. CDR3 DNA: TGTGCCAGCAGCGTAGTAGGCCAGGCTAACACCGGGGAGCTGTTTTTT. Its translation: CASSVVGQANTGELFF. Full variable domain (outside the CDR3, taken from reference TRBV9 and TRBJ2-2): DSGVTQTPKHLITATGQRVTLRCSPRSGDLSVYWYQQSLDQGLQFLIQYYNGEERAKGNILERFSAQQFPDLHSELNLSSLELGDSALYFCASSVVGQANTGELFFGEGSRLTVL.